This T cell receptor (beta chain) emerged from a study of vaccination effects on CD4 cells after COVID-19. Overall study findings and caveats: Few convalescent patients and no early post-infection timepoints were included in the study.

Trimming cost V 0 bases and J 2 bases; bases outside gene matches: 11. The CDR3 is made up of 17 amino acids. Germline loops: CDR1 SGHDT, CDR2 YYEEEE. Prior to sequencing, the ViraFEST assay stimulated PBMC with viral peptide pools, which expanded the antigen-specific CD4+ T cells. Isolation of CD4+ T cells took place after less than 12 days of culture. Two-dose BNT162b2 or mRNA-1273 vaccination was given to participants. A half-volume exchange with IL-2 medium occurred on days 3 and 7. Clones were read by immunoSEQ multiplex PCR, and TCRdb kept only the in-frame ones, dropping some. The data hold 20,000 to 25,000 clones, with roughly 79% observed a single time. A word on this clone: Its antigen is undetermined.

Sample: CD4+ T cells from PBMCs cultured with SARS-CoV-2 spike peptides, taken after COVID-19 vaccination. This sequence originates from a human donor who received a COVID-19 vaccine. Some clones in this sample may be carry-over from other donors' samples. This rearrangement joins TRBV5-6 to TRBJ2-7; 7 nucleotides align to TRBD2. The CDR3 region is CASSLVGGKAVTYEQYV. DNA of the CDR3: TGTGCCAGCAGCTTGGTGGGGGGGAAAGCCGTTACCTACGAGCAGTACGTC.